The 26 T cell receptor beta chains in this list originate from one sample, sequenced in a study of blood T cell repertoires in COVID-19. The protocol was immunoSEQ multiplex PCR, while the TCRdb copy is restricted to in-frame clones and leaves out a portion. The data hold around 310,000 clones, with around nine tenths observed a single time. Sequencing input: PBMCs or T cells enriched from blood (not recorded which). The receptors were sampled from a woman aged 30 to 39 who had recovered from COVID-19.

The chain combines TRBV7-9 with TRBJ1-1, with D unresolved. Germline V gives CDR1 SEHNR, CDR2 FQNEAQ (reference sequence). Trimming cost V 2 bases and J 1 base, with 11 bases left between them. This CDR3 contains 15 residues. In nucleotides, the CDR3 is TGTGCCAGCAGCTTAAAGAGGCTTGCGAACACTGAAGCTTTCTTT. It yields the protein CASSLKRLANTEAFF.

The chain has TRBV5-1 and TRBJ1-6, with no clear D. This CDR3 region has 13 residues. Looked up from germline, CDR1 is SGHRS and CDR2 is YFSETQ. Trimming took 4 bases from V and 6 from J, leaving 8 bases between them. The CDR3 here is CASSRGSNSPLHF. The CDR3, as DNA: TGCGCCAGCAGCCGGGGTTCTAATTCACCCCTCCACTTT.

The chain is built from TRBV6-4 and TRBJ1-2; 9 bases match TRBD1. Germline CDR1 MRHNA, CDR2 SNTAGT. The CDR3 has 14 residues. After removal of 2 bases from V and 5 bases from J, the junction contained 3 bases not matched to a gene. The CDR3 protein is CASSDTDRGYGYTF. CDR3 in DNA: TGTGCCAGCAGTGACACCGACAGGGGGTATGGCTACACCTTC.

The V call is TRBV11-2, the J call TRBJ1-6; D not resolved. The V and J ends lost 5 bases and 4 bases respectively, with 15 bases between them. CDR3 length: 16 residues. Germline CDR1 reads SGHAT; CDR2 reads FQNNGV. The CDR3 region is CASSPTTPRYNSPLHF. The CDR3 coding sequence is TGTGCCAGCAGCCCGACTACCCCTCGTTATAATTCACCCCTCCACTTT.

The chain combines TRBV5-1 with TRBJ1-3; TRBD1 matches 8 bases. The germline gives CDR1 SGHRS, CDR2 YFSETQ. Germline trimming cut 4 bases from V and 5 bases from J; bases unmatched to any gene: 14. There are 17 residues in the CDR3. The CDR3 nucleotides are TGCGCCAGCAGCCGATCGATAACGGGGACAGGACGAAACACCATATATTTT. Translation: CASSRSITGTGRNTIYF.

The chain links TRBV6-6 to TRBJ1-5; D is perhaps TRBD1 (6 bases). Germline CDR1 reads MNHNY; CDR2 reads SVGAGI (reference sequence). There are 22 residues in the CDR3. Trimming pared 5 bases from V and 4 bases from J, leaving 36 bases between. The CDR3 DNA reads TGTGCCAGCAGTCCTCTGAAGCCTATGACAGGCAATAGACCCTCCTTGAATCAGCCCCAGCATTTT. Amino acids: CASSPLKPMTGNRPSLNQPQHF.

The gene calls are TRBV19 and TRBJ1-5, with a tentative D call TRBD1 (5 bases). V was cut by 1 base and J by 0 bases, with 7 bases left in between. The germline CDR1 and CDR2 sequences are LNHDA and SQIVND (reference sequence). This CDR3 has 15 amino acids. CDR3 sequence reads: CASSIGGGSNQPQHF. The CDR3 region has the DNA TGTGCCAGTAGTATAGGGGGGGGTAGCAATCAGCCCCAGCATTTT.

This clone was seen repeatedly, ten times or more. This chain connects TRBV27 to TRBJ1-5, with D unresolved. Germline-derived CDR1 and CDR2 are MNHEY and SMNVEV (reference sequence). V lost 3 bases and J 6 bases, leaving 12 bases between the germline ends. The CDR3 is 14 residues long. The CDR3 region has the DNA TGTGCCAGCAGTTTTGGAGGGAGTGCTCAGCCCCAGCATTTT. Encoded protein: CASSFGGSAQPQHF.

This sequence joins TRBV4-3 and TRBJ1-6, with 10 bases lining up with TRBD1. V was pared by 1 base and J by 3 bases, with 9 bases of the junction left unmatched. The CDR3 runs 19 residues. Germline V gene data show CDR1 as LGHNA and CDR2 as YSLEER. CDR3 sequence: CASSQVWGQGSSYNSPLHF. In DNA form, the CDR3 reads TGCGCCAGCAGCCAAGTATGGGGACAGGGGTCGAGCTATAATTCACCCCTCCACTTT.

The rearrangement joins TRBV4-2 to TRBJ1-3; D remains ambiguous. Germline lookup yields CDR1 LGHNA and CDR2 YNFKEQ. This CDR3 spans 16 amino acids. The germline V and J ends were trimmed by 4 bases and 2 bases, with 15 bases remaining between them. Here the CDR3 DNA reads TGTGCCAGCAGCCGAGGGCCCGGGGAAGCTGGAAACACCATATATTTT. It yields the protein CASSRGPGEAGNTIYF.

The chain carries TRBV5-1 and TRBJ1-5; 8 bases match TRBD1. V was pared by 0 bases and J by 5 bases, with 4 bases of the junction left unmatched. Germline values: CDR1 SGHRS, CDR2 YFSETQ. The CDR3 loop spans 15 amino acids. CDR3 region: CASSLGTGSYQPQHF. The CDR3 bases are TGCGCCAGCAGCTTGGGGACAGGGTCTTATCAGCCCCAGCATTTT.

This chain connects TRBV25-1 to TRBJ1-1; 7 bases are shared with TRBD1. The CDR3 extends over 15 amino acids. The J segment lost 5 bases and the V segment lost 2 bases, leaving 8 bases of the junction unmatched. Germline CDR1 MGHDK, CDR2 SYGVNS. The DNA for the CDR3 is TGTGCCAGCAGTGAAACCACAGGGGCCGGGACTGAAGCTTTCTTT. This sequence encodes CASSETTGAGTEAFF.

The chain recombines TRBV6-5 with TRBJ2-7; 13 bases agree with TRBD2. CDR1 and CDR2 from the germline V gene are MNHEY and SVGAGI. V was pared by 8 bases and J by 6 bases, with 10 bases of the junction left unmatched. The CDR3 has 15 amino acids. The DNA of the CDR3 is TGTGCCAGCTCTGGGGGGACTAGCGGGAATTTCGAGCAGTACTTC. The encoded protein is CASSGGTSGNFEQYF.

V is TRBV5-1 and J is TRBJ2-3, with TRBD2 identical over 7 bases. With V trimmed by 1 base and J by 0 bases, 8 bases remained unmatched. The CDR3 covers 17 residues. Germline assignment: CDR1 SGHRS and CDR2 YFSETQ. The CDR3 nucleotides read TGCGCCAGCAGCTTGAACCGTCAGCGGGACAGCACAGATACGCAGTATTTT. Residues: CASSLNRQRDSTDTQYF.

Here the CDR3 reads CASSLHDSRKGTEAFF. The CDR3 DNA sequence: TGTGCCAGCAGCTTACATGACAGCAGAAAGGGCACTGAAGCTTTCTTT. J is TRBJ1-1 and V is TRBV7-3; D is perhaps TRBD1 (5 bases). The ends were cut back, 2 bases at V and 4 bases at J, with 17 bases in the middle. Germline V CDR1 and CDR2: SGHTA, FQGTGA. There are 16 residues in the CDR3.

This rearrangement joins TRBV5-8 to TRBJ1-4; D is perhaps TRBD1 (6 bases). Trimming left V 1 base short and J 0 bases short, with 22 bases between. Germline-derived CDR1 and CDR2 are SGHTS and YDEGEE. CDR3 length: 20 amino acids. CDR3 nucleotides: TGTGCCAGCAGCTTGTCGGGGCGGGGGCCTCACGAGGCAACTAATGAAAAACTGTTTTTT. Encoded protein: CASSLSGRGPHEATNEKLFF.

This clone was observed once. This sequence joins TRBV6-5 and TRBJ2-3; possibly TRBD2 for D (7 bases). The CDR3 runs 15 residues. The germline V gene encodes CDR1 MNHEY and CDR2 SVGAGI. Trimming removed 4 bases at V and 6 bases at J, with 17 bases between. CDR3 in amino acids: CASSSLARGGDTQYF. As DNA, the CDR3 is TGTGCCAGCAGTTCTCTAGCGAGGGGGGGGGATACGCAGTATTTT.

CDR3 nucleotide sequence: TGTGCTAGTGGCGCCGAGTCTGGGGCCAACGTCCTGACTTTC. It codes for CASGAESGANVLTF. The gene calls are TRBV12-5 and TRBJ2-6; D gene unclear. The ends were cut back, 6 bases at V and 1 base at J, with 7 bases in the middle. Germline V CDR1 and CDR2: LGHNT, FRNRAP. CDR3 length: 14 amino acids. The complete variable domain, with remaining parts taken from reference TRBV12-5 and TRBJ2-6, reads DARVTQTPRHKVTEMGQEVTMRCQPILGHNTVFWYRQTMMQGLELLAYFRNRAPLDDSGMPKDRFSAEMPDATLATLKIQPSEPRDSAVYFCASGAESGANVLTFGAGSRLTVL.

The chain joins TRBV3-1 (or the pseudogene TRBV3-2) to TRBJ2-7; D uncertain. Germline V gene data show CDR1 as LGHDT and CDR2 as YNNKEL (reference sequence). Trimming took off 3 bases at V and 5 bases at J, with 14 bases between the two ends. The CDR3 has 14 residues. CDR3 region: CASSQDTVPHEQYF. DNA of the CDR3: TGTGCCAGCAGCCAGGATACAGTTCCCCACGAGCAGTACTTC.

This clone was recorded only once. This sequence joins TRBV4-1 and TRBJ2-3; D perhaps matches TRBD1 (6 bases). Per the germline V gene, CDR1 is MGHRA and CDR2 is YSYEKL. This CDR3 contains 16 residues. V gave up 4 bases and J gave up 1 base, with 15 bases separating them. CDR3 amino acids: CASSPSQGSGTDTQYF. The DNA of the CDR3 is TGCGCCAGCAGCCCCTCACAGGGTTCGGGCACAGATACGCAGTATTTT.

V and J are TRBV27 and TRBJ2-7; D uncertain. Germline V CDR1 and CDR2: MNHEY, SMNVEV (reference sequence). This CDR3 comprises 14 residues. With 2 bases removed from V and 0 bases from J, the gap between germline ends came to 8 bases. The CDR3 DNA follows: TGTGCCAGCAGTTTAGCGGCATCCTCCTACGAGCAGTACTTC. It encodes CASSLAASSYEQYF.

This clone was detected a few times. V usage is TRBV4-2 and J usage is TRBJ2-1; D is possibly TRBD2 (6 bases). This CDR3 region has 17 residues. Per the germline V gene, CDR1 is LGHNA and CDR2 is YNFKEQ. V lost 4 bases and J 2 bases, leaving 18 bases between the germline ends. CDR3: CASSRTKGRDAYNEQFF. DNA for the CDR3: TGTGCCAGCAGCCGCACTAAGGGGCGGGACGCCTACAATGAGCAGTTCTTC.

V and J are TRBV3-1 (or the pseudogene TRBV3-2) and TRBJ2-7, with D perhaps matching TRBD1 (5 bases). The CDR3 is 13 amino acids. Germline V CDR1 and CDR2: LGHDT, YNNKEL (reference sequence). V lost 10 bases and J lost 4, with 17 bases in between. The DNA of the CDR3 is TGTGCCAACCCGACAGCCGCTATGTACGAGCAGTACTTC. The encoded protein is CANPTAAMYEQYF.

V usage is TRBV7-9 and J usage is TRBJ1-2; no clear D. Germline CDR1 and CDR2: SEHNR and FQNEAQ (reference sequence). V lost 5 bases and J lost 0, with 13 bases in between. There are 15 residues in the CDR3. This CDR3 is CASSPGSNSNYGYTF. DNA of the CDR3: TGTGCCAGCAGCCCCGGGTCGAATTCTAACTATGGCTACACCTTC.

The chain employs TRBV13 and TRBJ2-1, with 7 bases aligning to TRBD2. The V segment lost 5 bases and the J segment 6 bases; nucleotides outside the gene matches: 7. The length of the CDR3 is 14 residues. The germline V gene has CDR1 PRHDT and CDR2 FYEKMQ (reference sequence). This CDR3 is CASSPGLDPNEQFF. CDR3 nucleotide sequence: TGTGCCAGCAGCCCCGGACTAGATCCCAATGAGCAGTTCTTC.

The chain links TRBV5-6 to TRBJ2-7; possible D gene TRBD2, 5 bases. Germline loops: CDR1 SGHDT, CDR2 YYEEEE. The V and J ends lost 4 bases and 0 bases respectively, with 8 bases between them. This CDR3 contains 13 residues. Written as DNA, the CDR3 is TGTGCCAGCAGCCTGGGGAGCTCCTACGAGCAGTACTTC. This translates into CASSLGSSYEQYF. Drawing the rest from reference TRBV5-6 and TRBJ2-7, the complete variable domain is DAGVTQSPTHLIKTRGQQVTLRCSPKSGHDTVSWYQQALGQGPQFIFQYYEEEERQRGNFPDRFSGHQFPNYSSELNVNALLLGDSALYLCASSLGSSYEQYFGPGTRLTVT.